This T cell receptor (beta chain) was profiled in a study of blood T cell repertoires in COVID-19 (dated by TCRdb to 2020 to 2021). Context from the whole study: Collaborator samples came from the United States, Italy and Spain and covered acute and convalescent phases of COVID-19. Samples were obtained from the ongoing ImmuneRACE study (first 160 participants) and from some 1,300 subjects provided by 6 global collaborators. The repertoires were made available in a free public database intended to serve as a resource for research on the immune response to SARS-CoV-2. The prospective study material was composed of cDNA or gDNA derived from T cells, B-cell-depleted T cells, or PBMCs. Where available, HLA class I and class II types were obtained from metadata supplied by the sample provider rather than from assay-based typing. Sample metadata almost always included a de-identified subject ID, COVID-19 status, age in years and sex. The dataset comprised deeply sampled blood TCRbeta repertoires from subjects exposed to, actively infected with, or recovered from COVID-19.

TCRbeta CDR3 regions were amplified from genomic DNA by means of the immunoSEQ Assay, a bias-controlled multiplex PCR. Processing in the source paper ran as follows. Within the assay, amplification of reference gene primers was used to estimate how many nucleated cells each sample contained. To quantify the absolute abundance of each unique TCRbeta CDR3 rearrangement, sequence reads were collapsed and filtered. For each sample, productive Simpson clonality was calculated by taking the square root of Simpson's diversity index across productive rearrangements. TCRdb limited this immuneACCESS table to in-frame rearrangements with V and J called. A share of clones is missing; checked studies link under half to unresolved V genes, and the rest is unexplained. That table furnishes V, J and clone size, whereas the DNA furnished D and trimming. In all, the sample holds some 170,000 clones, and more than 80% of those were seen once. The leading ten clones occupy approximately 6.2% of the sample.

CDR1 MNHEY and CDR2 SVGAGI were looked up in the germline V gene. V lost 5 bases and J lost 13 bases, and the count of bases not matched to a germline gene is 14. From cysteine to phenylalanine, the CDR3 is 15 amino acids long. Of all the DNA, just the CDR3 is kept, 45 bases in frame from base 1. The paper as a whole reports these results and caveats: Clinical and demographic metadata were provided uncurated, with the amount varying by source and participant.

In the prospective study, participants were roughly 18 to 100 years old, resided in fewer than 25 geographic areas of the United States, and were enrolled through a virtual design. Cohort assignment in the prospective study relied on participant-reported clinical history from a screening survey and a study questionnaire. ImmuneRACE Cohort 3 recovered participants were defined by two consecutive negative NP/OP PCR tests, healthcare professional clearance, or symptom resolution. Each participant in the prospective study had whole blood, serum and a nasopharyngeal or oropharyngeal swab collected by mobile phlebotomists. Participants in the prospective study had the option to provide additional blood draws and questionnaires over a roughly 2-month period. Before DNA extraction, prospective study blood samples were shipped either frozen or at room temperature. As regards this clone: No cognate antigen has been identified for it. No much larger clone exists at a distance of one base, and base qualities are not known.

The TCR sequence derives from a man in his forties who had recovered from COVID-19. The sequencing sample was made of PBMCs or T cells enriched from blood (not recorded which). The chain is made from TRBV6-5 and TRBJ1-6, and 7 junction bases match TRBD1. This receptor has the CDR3 CASSPQGQGGLPLHF. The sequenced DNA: TGTGCCAGCAGTCCCCAGGGGCAGGGGGGCCTCCCCCTCCACTTT.